This TCR beta chain was observed in a study of T-cell reconstitution after alpha-beta-depleted transplantation in children. A library of TCRbeta sequences, prepared with unique molecular identifiers, was generated. TCRdb analysed the PCR reads with MiXCR anew, one entry per CDR3 protein. The table lists about 200,000 distinct CDR3 sequences, approximately 14% of them singletons. Trimming cost V 7 bases and J 5 bases; bases outside gene matches: 11. The germline V gene encodes CDR1 SQVTM and CDR2 ANQGSEA. This CDR3 has 14 amino acids. The chain combines TRBV29-1 with TRBJ1-1; 9 positions match TRBD1. Sequencing used PBMCs from the stem cell graft donor, obtained from the stem cell graft. This receptor was identified in a human donor who donated a stem cell graft to a child with acute lymphoblastic leukemia. The CDR3 nucleotides are TGCAGCGCTTCACTACAGGGGGCAAATACTGAAGCTTTCTTT. As protein: CSASLQGANTEAFF.